This entry lists 22 T cell receptor beta chains sequenced from one sample in a study of identical twins. TCRdb recomputed calls from the 5' RACE reads with MiXCR, one row per CDR3 protein. Of hundreds of thousands of distinct CDR3 sequences in the sample, under 8.5% were seen once. Another study also made use of these data, one on yellow fever vaccine responses in identical twins.

Sequencing input: PBMCs. The receptor set was obtained from a woman younger than 35 in good health.

The J gene is TRBJ2-6, the V gene TRBV7-2, with D uncertain. Germline V lookup: CDR1 SGHTA, CDR2 FQGNSA. V shed 3 bases and J shed 4 bases, with 7 bases lying between them. There are 14 residues in the CDR3. The CDR3 sequence is CASSFGPGANVLTF. DNA for the CDR3: TGTGCCAGCAGCTTTGGGCCGGGGGCCAACGTCCTGACTTTC.

The chain recombines TRBV6-1 with TRBJ1-1; the match to TRBD1 covers 7 bases. This CDR3 has 14 amino acids. V gave up 9 bases and J gave up 4 bases; unmatched junction bases: 11. Germline CDR1 and CDR2: MNHNS and SASEGT. In nucleotides, the CDR3 is TGTGCCAGTGGGGTAGGGGGCATGGTCACTGAAGCTTTCTTT. The encoded protein is CASGVGGMVTEAFF.

This chain links TRBV18 with TRBJ1-2, with TRBD1 matching 8 bases. Germline V CDR1 and CDR2: KGHSH, LQKENI. CDR3 length: 15 residues. Losses at the gene ends were 3 bases for V and 3 bases for J; bases not matched to a gene: 6. DNA of the CDR3: TGTGCCAGCTCACCGCCGGACAGGGTCGACTATGGCTACACCTTC. It translates to CASSPPDRVDYGYTF.

This clonotype was seen more than once but under ten times. V is TRBV28 and J is TRBJ2-7; D may match TRBD1 or TRBD2 (5 bases each). The CDR3 has 15 amino acids. V was cut by 2 bases and J by 4 bases, with 15 bases left in between. CDR1 is MDHEN and CDR2 is SYDVKM in the germline V gene. CDR3 sequence reads: CASSLGRDGRYEQYV. DNA of the CDR3: TGTGCCAGCAGTTTAGGCAGGGACGGTCGGTACGAGCAGTACGTC.

V and J are TRBV11-2 and TRBJ2-7, with unresolved D. CDR3 length equals 13 residues. V was cut by 1 base and J by 4 bases, with 8 bases left in between. Germline values: CDR1 SGHAT, CDR2 FQNNGV. For the CDR3, the DNA is TGTGCCAGCAGCTTAGTGCAGGTTTACGAGCAGTACTTC. Translation gives CASSLVQVYEQYF.

The chain couples TRBV14 to TRBJ2-5, with TRBD2 matching 11 bases. Germline CDR1 reads SGHDN; CDR2 reads FVKESK. The CDR3 loop spans 16 amino acids. V trimming: 2 bases; J trimming: 1 base; junction bases outside the gene matches: 3. In DNA form, the CDR3 reads TGTGCCAGCAGCCAAACTAGCGGGGGAACCCAAGAGACCCAGTACTTC. Its translation: CASSQTSGGTQETQYF.

This clonotype was seen at least ten times. V and J are TRBV5-1 and TRBJ1-4, with a weak D call TRBD1 (5 bases). The germline gives CDR1 SGHRS, CDR2 YFSETQ. V lost 4 bases and J 10 bases, leaving 20 bases between the germline ends. The CDR3 is 15 residues long. This chain's CDR3 is CASSPEAGRLGKLFF. CDR3 DNA sequence: TGCGCCAGCAGCCCCGAGGCGGGGCGCTTAGGAAAACTGTTTTTT.

The gene calls are TRBV7-8 and TRBJ1-5, with TRBD1 matching 8 bases. Germline-derived CDR1 and CDR2 are SGHVS and FQNEAQ. The CDR3 is 13 amino acids. V trimming: 5 bases; J trimming: 9 bases; junction bases outside the gene matches: 6. The CDR3 DNA is TGTGCCAGCAGCGCAGACAGGGGTGGGCCCCAGCATTTT. The encoded protein is CASSADRGGPQHF.

CDR3 sequence reads: CASSIKGGRTTKNIQYF. CDR3 sequence (DNA): TGTGCCAGCAGCATCAAAGGGGGGCGCACCACCAAAAACATTCAGTACTTC. This chain uses TRBV5-6 with TRBJ2-4; the D gene could be TRBD1 or TRBD2 (6 bases each). The CDR3 loop spans 17 amino acids. The V end lost 4 bases, the J end lost 2 bases, and 19 bases lay between the germline ends. Looked up from germline, CDR1 is SGHDT and CDR2 is YYEEEE.

This clonotype was seen more than once but under ten times. V gene TRBV19 combines with J gene TRBJ1-5; D remains unclear. The V end lost 0 bases, the J end lost 9 bases, and 9 bases lay between the germline ends. The germline CDR1 and CDR2 sequences are LNHDA and SQIVND (reference sequence). The CDR3 has 13 residues. The CDR3 DNA is TGTGCCAGTAGTATAGAAGTTTCGTGGCCCCAGCATTTT. This sequence encodes CASSIEVSWPQHF.

The genes are TRBV5-1 and TRBJ1-2, with TRBD1 matching over 12 bases. V lost 4 bases, J lost 8 bases, and 12 bases stayed unmatched. The CDR3 length is 16 residues. Germline V CDR1 and CDR2: SGHRS, YFSETQ. The CDR3 DNA reads as TGCGCCAGCAGCCTGGATTGGGACAGGGGGCTAGGGGGCTACACCTTC. Amino acid sequence: CASSLDWDRGLGGYTF.

V is TRBV7-6 and J is TRBJ1-3; D unclear. V lost 1 base and J 0 bases, leaving 10 bases between the germline ends. The germline V gene encodes CDR1 SGHVS and CDR2 FNYEAQ. This CDR3 contains 16 residues. The CDR3, as DNA: TGTGCCAGCAGCTTAGGGGCAGGATTCTCTGGAAACACCATATATTTT. This codes for CASSLGAGFSGNTIYF.

The chain carries TRBV12-3 or TRBV12-4 and TRBJ2-1; 12 nucleotides match TRBD2. V lost 7 bases, J lost 0 bases, and 13 bases stayed unmatched. The CDR3 has 19 amino acids. The CDR3 DNA is TGTGCCAGCAATCCGACTAGCGGGAGCGCCACCGGCTCCTACAATGAGCAGTTCTTC. As protein: CASNPTSGSATGSYNEQFF.

This CDR3 is CSASELSYGYTF. In DNA, the CDR3 is TGCAGTGCTTCAGAGTTAAGCTATGGCTACACCTTC. The chain couples TRBV20-1 to TRBJ1-2; D ambiguous. This CDR3 spans 12 amino acids. V lost 5 bases to trimming and J lost 4 bases, with 11 bases between them. Germline V CDR1 and CDR2: DFQATT, SNEGSKA (reference sequence).

The chain carries TRBV10-2 and TRBJ1-5; D gene ambiguous. V was trimmed by 0 bases and J by 11 bases, leaving 11 bases between them. In germline, CDR1 is WSHSY, CDR2 SAAADI. The CDR3 is 13 residues long. The CDR3 protein is CASSESRAAAQHF. CDR3 nucleotide sequence: TGCGCCAGCAGTGAGTCGAGGGCCGCAGCCCAGCATTTT.

This clonotype has only a few counts. The chain combines TRBV7-9 with TRBJ1-1; D may be TRBD1 (6 bases). The CDR3 extends over 14 amino acids. V shed 7 bases and J shed 0 bases, with 12 bases lying between them. CDR1 and CDR2 (germline): SEHNR, FQNEAQ (reference sequence). Here the CDR3 reads CASIEGVLNTEAFF. DNA for the CDR3: TGTGCCAGCATCGAGGGGGTCCTGAACACTGAAGCTTTCTTT.

This clonotype came up a few times. J is TRBJ2-1 and V is TRBV20-1; 9 bases align to TRBD2. CDR1 and CDR2 from the germline V gene are DFQATT and SNEGSKA (reference sequence). The V and J ends lost 4 bases and 5 bases, in that order; junction bases with no gene match: 9. The CDR3 covers 15 residues. This CDR3 reads CSATIAGEQHNEQFF. CDR3 sequence (DNA): TGCAGTGCTACCATAGCGGGAGAGCAGCACAATGAGCAGTTCTTC.

The chain has TRBV6-1 and TRBJ2-3; possible D gene TRBD2, 5 bases. V was pared by 7 bases and J by 0 bases, with 11 bases between. The CDR3 is made up of 14 amino acids. Germline CDR1 and CDR2: MNHNS and SASEGT. In DNA form, the CDR3 reads TGTGCCAGCACACCGGGGTTTAGCACAGATACGCAGTATTTT. This gives the protein CASTPGFSTDTQYF.

This clonotype turned up a few times. The genes are TRBV7-9 and TRBJ2-1; D is unresolved. Trimming removed 6 bases from V and 8 bases from J, with 20 bases in between. Per the germline V gene, CDR1 is SEHNR and CDR2 is FQNEAQ (reference sequence). This CDR3 spans 15 amino acids. In DNA, the CDR3 is TGTGCCAGCAGACCCGCCGGCGTAAGGTTCCATGAGCAGTTCTTC. Protein: CASRPAGVRFHEQFF.

This clonotype was recorded at least ten times. CDR3 nucleotides: TGTGCCAGCAGTTTTGTCGGTCCCGGGGAGCTGTTTTTT. Its protein product is CASSFVGPGELFF. The V and J genes are TRBV12-3 or TRBV12-4 and TRBJ2-2, with D unclear. The CDR3 runs 13 residues. The germline V and J ends were trimmed by 3 bases and 6 bases, with 8 bases remaining between them.

This clonotype was observed many times. The rearrangement uses TRBV5-1 and TRBJ1-1; 9 bases are shared with TRBD1. The germline V gene encodes CDR1 SGHRS and CDR2 YFSETQ. V gave up 4 bases and J gave up 3 bases; unmatched junction bases: 4. This CDR3 spans 14 amino acids. CDR3 amino acids: CASSMGQGYTEAFF. CDR3 sequence (DNA): TGCGCCAGCAGCATGGGACAGGGCTACACTGAAGCTTTCTTT.

This rearrangement joins TRBV5-8 to TRBJ2-3; D gene uncertain. This CDR3 region has 16 residues. Trimming removed 3 bases at V and 1 base at J, with 15 bases between. In germline, CDR1 is SGHTS, CDR2 YDEGEE. DNA for the CDR3: TGTGCCAGCAGCTCCCGGCCCCCGGTCGGCACAGATACGCAGTATTTT. Protein: CASSSRPPVGTDTQYF.